The T cell receptor (beta chain) described here comes from a study of cytomegalovirus exposure and HLA in healthy donors. General study points: Available immune exposure information was restricted to CMV serostatus only.

From germline, CDR1 is SGHVS and CDR2 FNYEAQ. The junction had 4 bases not matched to a gene; V was cut back by 5 bases and J by 4 bases. The CDR3 totals 13 residues. A note on this clone: Antigen: not known.

In the PCR, 60 Vbeta and 13 Jbeta primers were used. Assay used: immunoSEQ multiplex PCR; TCRdb lists only in-frame clones, some missing. The sample has more than 95,000 clones; roughly 83% are singletons. This receptor was taken from a man aged 18 to 30 in good health and CMV-seropositive. Material: PBMCs. The V and J genes are TRBV7-6 and TRBJ1-2; 7 nucleotides match TRBD1. CDR3 in amino acids: CASSLGQSYGYTF. The CDR3, as DNA: TGTGCCAGCAGCCTGGGACAGAGCTATGGCTACACCTTC.